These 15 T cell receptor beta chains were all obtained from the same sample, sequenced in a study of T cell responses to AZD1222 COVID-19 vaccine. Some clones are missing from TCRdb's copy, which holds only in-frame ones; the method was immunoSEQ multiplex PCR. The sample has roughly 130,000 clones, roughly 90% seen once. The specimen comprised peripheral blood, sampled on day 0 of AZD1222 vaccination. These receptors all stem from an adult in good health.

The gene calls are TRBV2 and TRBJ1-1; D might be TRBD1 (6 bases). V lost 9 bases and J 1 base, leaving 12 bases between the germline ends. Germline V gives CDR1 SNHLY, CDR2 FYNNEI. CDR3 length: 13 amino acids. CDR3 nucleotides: TGTGCCAGTGTGAGACAGGAGAACACTGAAGCTTTCTTT. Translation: CASVRQENTEAFF.

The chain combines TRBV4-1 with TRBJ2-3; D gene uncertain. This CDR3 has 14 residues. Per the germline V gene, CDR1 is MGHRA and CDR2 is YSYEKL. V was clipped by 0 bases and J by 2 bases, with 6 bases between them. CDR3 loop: CASSQDSPTDTQYF. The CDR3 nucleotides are TGCGCCAGCAGCCAAGATAGCCCCACAGATACGCAGTATTTT.

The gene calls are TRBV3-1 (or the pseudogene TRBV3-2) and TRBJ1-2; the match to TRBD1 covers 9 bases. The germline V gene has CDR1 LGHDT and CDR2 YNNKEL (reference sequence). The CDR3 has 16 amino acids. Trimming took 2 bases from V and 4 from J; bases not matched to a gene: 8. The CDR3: CASSQLQGAQGYGYTF. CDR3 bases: TGTGCCAGCAGCCAATTACAGGGGGCGCAGGGCTATGGCTACACCTTC.

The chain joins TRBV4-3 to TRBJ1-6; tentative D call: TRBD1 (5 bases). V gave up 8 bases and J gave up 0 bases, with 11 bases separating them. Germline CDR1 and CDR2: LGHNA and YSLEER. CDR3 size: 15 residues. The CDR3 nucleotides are TGCGCCAGCGGAATCGACAGCTCCTATAATTCACCCCTCCACTTT. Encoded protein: CASGIDSSYNSPLHF.

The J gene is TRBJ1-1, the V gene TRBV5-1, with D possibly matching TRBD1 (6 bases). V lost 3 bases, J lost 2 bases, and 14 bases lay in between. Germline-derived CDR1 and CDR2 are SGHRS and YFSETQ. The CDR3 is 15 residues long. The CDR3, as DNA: TGCGCCAGCAGCTCCCCGGGGGGGGCAAACACTGAAGCTTTCTTT. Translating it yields CASSSPGGANTEAFF.

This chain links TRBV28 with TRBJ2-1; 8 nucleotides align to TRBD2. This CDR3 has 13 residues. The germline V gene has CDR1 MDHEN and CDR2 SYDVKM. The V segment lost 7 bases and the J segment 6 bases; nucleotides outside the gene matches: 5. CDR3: CASTRGVINEQFF. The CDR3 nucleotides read TGTGCCAGCACGCGGGGGGTTATCAATGAGCAGTTCTTC.

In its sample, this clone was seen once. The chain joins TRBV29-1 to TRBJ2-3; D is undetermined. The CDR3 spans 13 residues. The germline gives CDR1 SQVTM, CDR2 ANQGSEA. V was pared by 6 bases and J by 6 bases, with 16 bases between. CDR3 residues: CSVRSLFRDTQYF. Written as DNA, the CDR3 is TGCAGCGTGAGGAGCCTCTTTAGGGATACGCAGTATTTT.

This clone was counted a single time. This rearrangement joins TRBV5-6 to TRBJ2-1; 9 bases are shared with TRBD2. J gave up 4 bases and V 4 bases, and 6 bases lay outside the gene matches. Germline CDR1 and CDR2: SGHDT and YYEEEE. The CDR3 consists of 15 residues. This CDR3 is CASSTLTSGYNEQFF. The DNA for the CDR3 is TGTGCCAGCAGCACTCTGACTAGCGGTTACAATGAGCAGTTCTTC.

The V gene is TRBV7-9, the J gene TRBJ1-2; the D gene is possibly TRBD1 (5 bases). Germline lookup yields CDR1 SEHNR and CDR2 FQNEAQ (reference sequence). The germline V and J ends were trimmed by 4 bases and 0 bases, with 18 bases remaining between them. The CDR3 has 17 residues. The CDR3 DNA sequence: TGTGCCAGCAGCTCCCCTCGGCGGGGCGCTCCTAACTATGGCTACACCTTC. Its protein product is CASSSPRRGAPNYGYTF.

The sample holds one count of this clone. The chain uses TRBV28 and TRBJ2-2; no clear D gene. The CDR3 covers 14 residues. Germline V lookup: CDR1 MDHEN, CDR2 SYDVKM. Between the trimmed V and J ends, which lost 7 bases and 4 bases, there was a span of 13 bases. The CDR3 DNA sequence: TGTGCCAGCATGACGTCCTGGAGCACCGGGGAGCTGTTTTTT. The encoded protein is CASMTSWSTGELFF.

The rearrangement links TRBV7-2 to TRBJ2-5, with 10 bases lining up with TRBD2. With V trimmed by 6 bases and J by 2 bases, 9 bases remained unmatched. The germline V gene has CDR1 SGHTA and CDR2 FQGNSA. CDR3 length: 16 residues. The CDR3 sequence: CASSSSSGGFQETQYF. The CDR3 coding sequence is TGTGCCAGCAGTTCTAGTAGCGGGGGGTTTCAAGAGACCCAGTACTTC.

CDR3 DNA sequence: TGTGCCAGCAGCTTCAGGGGAGGTAATTCACCCCTCCACTTT. Protein product: CASSFRGGNSPLHF. The genes are TRBV7-3 and TRBJ1-6; D is perhaps TRBD1 (6 bases). With 3 bases removed from V and 6 bases from J, the gap between germline ends came to 9 bases. In germline, CDR1 is SGHTA, CDR2 FQGTGA. The CDR3 is made up of 14 amino acids.

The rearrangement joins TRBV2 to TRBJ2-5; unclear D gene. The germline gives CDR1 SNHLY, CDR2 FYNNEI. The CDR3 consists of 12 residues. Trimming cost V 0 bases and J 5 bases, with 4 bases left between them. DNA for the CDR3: TGTGCCAGCAGTGAAGCCGGGGAGACCCAGTACTTC. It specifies CASSEAGETQYF.

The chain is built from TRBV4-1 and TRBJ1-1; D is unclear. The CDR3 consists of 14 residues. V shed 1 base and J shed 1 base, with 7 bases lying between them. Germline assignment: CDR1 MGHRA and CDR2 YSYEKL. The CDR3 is CASSQVGTNTEAFF. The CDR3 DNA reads TGCGCCAGCAGCCAAGTTGGCACGAACACTGAAGCTTTCTTT.

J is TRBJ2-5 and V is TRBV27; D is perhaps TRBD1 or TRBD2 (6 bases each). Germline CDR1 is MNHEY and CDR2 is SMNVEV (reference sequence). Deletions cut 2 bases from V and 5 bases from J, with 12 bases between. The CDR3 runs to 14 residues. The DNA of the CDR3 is TGTGCCAGCAGTTTACGGGGGCCTGGGGAGACCCAGTACTTC. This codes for CASSLRGPGETQYF.